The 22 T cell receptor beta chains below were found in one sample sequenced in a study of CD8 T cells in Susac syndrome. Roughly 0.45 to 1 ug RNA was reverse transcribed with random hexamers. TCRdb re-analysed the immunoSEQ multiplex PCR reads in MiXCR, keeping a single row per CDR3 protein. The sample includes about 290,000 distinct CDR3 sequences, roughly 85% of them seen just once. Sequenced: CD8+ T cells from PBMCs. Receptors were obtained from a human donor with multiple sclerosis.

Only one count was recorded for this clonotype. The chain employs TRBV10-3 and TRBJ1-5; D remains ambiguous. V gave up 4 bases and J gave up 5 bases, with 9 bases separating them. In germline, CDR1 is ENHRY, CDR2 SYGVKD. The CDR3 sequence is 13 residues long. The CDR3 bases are TGTGCCATCAGTGTCGAGTGGGATCAGCCCCAGCATTTT. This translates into CAISVEWDQPQHF.

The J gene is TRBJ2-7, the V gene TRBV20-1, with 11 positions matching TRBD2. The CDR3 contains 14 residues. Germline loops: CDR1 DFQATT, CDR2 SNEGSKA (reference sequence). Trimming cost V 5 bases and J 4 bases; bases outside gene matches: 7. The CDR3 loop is CSARPGLAEYEQYF. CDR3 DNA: TGCAGTGCTCGGCCGGGACTAGCGGAATACGAGCAGTACTTC.

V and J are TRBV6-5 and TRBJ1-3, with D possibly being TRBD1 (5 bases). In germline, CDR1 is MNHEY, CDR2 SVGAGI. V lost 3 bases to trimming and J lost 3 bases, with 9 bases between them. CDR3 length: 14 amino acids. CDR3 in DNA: TGTGCCAGCAGTTATCAGGGTGGTGGAAACACCATATATTTT. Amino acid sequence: CASSYQGGGNTIYF.

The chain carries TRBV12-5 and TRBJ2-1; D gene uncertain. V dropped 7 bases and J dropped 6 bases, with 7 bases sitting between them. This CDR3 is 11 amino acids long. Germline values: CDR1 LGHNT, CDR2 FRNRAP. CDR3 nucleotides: TGTGCTAGTGCCAATTTCAATGAGCAGTTCTTC. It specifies CASANFNEQFF.

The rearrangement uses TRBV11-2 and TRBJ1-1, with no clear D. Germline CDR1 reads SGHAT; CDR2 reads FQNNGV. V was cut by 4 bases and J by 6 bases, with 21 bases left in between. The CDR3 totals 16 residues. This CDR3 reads CASSSQWVTGEAEAFF. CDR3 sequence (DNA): TGTGCCAGCAGCTCTCAGTGGGTCACCGGTGAGGCTGAAGCTTTCTTT.

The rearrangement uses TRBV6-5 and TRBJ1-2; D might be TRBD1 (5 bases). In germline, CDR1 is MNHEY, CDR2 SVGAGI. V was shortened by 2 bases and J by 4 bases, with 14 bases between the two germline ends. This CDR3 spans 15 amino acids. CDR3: CASSYNTGTGYGYTF. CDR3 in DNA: TGTGCCAGCAGTTACAATACCGGGACGGGCTATGGCTACACCTTC.

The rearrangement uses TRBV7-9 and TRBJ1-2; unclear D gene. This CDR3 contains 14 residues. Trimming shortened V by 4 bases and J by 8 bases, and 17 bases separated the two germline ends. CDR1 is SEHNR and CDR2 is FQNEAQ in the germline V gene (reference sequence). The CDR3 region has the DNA TGTGCCAGCAGCTCCTCGGGTCGACCGCGGGGCTACACCTTC. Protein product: CASSSSGRPRGYTF.

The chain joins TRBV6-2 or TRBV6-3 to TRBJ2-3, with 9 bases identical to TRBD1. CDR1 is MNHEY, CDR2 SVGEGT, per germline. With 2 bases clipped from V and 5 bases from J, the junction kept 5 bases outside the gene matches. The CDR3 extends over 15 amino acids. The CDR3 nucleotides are TGTGCCAGCAGTTACGGGGGACAGGGAGAAGATACGCAGTATTTT. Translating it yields CASSYGGQGEDTQYF.

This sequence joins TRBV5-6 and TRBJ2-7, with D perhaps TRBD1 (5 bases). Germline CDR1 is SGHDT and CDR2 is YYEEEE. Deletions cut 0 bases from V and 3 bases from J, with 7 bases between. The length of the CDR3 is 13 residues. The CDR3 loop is CASSLVGDYEQYF. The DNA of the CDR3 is TGTGCCAGCAGCTTGGTAGGGGACTACGAGCAGTACTTC.

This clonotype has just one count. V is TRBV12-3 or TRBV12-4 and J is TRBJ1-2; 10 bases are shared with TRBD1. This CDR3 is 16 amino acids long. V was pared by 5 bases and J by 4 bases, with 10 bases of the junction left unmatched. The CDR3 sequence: CASSVARTGGIYGYTF. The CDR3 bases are TGTGCCAGCAGTGTGGCTAGGACAGGGGGGATCTATGGCTACACCTTC.

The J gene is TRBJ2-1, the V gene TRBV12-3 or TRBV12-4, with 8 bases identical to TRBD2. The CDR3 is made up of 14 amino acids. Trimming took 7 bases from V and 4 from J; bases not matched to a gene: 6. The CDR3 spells CASIEASGYNEQFF. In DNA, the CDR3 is TGTGCCAGCATAGAAGCTAGCGGGTACAATGAGCAGTTCTTC.

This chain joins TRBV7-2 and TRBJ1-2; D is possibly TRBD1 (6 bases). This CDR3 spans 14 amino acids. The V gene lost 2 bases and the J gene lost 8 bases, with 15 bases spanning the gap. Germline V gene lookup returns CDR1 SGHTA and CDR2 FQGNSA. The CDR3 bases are TGTGCCAGCAGCTTACATCAGGGGCTGGAAGGCTACACCTTC. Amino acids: CASSLHQGLEGYTF.

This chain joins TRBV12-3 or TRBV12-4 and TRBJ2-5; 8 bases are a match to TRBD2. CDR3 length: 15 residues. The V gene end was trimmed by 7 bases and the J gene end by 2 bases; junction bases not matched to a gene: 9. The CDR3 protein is CASTLEGLEQETQYF. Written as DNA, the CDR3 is TGTGCCAGCACCCTTGAGGGACTAGAACAAGAGACCCAGTACTTC.

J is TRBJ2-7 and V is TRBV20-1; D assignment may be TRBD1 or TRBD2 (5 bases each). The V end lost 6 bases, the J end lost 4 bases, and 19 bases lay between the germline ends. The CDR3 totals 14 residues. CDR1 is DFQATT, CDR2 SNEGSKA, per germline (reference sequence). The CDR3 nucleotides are TGCAGTGCGGTAGGTGGGGCTAGCCGTTACGAGCAGTACTTC. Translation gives CSAVGGASRYEQYF.

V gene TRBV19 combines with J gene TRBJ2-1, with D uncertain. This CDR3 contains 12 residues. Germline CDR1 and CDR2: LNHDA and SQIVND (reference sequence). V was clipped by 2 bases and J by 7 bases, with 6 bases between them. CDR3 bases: TGTGCCAGTAGTATACGAATTAATGAGCAGTTCTTC. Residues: CASSIRINEQFF.

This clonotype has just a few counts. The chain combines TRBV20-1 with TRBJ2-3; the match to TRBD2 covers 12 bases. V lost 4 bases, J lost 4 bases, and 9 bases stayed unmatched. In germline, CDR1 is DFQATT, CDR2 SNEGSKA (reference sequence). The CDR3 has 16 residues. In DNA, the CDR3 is TGCAGTGCTATACTAGCGGGAGGCGCTTGGGCAGATACGCAGTATTTT. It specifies CSAILAGGAWADTQYF.

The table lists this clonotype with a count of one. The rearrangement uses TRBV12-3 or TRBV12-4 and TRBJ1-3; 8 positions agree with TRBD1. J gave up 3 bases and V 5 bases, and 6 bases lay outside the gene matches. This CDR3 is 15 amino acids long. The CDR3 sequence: CASSGSGGIGNTIYF. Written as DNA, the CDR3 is TGTGCCAGCAGTGGGTCAGGGGGCATTGGAAACACCATATATTTT.

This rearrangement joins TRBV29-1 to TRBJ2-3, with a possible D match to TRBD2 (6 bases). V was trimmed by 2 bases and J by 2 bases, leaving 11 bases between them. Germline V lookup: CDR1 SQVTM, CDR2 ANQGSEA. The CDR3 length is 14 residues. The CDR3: CSVELAGFTDTQYF. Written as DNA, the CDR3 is TGCAGCGTTGAACTTGCGGGATTCACAGATACGCAGTATTTT.

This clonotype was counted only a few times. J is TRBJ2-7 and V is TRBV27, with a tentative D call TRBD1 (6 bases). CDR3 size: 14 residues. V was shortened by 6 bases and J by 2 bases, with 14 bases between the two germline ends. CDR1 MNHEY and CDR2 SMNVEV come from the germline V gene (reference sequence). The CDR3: CASSSKTGAYEQYF. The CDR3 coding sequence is TGTGCCAGCAGCTCCAAGACAGGTGCCTACGAGCAGTACTTC.

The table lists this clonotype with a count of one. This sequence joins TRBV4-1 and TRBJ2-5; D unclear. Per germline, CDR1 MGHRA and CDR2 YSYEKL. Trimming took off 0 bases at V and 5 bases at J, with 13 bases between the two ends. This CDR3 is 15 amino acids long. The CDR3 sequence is CASSQDSAIGETQYF. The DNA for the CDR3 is TGCGCCAGCAGCCAAGATTCGGCTATTGGGGAGACCCAGTACTTC.

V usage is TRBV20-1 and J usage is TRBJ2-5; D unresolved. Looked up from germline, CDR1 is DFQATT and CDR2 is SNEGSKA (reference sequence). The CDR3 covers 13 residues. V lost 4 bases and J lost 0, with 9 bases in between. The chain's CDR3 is CSATPGYQETQYF. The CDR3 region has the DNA TGCAGTGCTACCCCGGGCTACCAAGAGACCCAGTACTTC.

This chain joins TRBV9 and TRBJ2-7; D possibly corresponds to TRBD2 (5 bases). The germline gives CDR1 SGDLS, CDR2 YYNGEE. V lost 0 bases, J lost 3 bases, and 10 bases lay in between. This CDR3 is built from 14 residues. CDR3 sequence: CASSVGMGSYEQYF. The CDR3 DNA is TGTGCCAGCAGCGTAGGGATGGGGAGCTACGAGCAGTACTTC.